This passage covers 24 T cell receptor beta chains from one sample sequenced in a study of blood T cell repertoires in COVID-19. Measured with immunoSEQ multiplex PCR; TCRdb has only the in-frame clones, and not every one. The sample lists some 16,000 clones, roughly nine tenths occurring once. The sample taken for sequencing was peripheral blood. The receptors derive from a man at least 80 years old with acute or convalescent COVID-19.

The V call is TRBV2, the J call TRBJ1-4, with D tentatively TRBD1 (5 bases). The CDR3 covers 13 residues. CDR1 is SNHLY and CDR2 is FYNNEI in the germline V gene. V lost 3 bases and J lost 8, with 10 bases in between. CDR3 sequence reads: CASSDRVQEKLFF. The CDR3 nucleotides read TGTGCCAGCAGTGACAGGGTACAGGAAAAACTGTTTTTT.

The J gene is TRBJ1-2, the V gene TRBV19; D is perhaps TRBD1 (5 bases). Trimming removed 2 bases from V and 8 bases from J, with 12 bases in between. The CDR3 extends over 13 amino acids. Germline V CDR1 and CDR2: LNHDA, SQIVND (reference sequence). The CDR3 DNA sequence: TGTGCCAGTAGTATATTAGGGGCGGAAGGCTACACCTTC. Its protein is CASSILGAEGYTF.

The chain joins TRBV7-6 to TRBJ2-2; 9 bases are a match to TRBD1. Germline V gene lookup returns CDR1 SGHVS and CDR2 FNYEAQ. With 6 bases clipped from V and 3 bases from J, the junction kept 5 bases outside the gene matches. The CDR3 is 15 amino acids. CDR3 in amino acids: CASRRQGGYTGELFF. In DNA form, the CDR3 reads TGTGCCAGCAGGCGACAGGGGGGTTACACCGGGGAGCTGTTTTTT.

This CDR3 is CASSLARGGGEQFF. The CDR3 DNA is TGTGCCAGCAGCTTAGCCCGAGGGGGCGGTGAGCAGTTCTTC. The chain employs TRBV11-3 and TRBJ2-1, with TRBD1 matching 7 bases. The CDR3 runs 14 residues. The germline V gene encodes CDR1 SGHNT and CDR2 YENEEA. V lost 1 base and J lost 9; bases outside the gene matches: 6.

The chain couples TRBV7-3 to TRBJ2-7, with a possible D match to TRBD1 (5 bases). Trimming left V 5 bases short and J 2 bases short, with 10 bases between. Germline CDR1 SGHTA, CDR2 FQGTGA. The CDR3 runs 13 residues. CDR3 sequence: CASSQQETYEQYF. The CDR3 coding sequence is TGTGCCAGCAGCCAACAGGAAACCTACGAGCAGTACTTC.

This clone was picked up one time. The CDR3 sequence: CSVGRNTEAFF. The CDR3 bases are TGCAGTGTAGGGAGAAACACTGAAGCTTTCTTT. The chain links TRBV20-1 to TRBJ1-1; D not certain. The CDR3 loop spans 11 amino acids. Germline assignment: CDR1 DFQATT and CDR2 SNEGSKA (reference sequence). V lost 7 bases and J lost 2, with 8 bases in between.

This chain joins TRBV4-1 and TRBJ2-7, with no clear D. V lost 0 bases, J lost 3 bases, and 6 bases lay in between. This CDR3 contains 13 residues. Germline CDR1 MGHRA, CDR2 YSYEKL. CDR3 sequence reads: CASSQETGYEQYF. CDR3 sequence (DNA): TGCGCCAGCAGCCAAGAGACTGGCTACGAGCAGTACTTC.

This chain uses TRBV12-5 with TRBJ1-5; the D gene is possibly TRBD1 (6 bases). Germline CDR1 reads LGHNT; CDR2 reads FRNRAP. The CDR3 sequence is 16 residues long. Trimming took 1 base from V and 3 from J, leaving 13 bases between them. CDR3 loop: CASGLARDTFNQPQHF. The CDR3 DNA sequence: TGTGCTAGTGGTTTGGCCCGGGACACTTTCAATCAGCCCCAGCATTTT.

This chain uses TRBV7-8 with TRBJ2-7; TRBD1 matches at 7 bases. The germline CDR1 and CDR2 sequences are SGHVS and FQNEAQ. V was pared by 5 bases and J by 4 bases, with 2 bases of the junction left unmatched. The CDR3 consists of 12 residues. CDR3 in amino acids: CASSQQGYEQYF. Written as DNA, the CDR3 is TGTGCCAGCAGCCAACAGGGGTACGAGCAGTACTTC.

V usage is TRBV10-1 and J usage is TRBJ1-6; D uncertain. Germline values: CDR1 WNHNN, CDR2 SYGVQD (reference sequence). The V end was cut by 2 bases, the J end by 5 bases, with 4 bases between. The CDR3 spans 13 residues. The CDR3: CASSEDNNSPLHF. DNA for the CDR3: TGCGCCAGCAGTGAGGACAATAATTCACCCCTCCACTTT.

This clone was observed once. The chain uses TRBV28 and TRBJ1-6; 10 positions agree with TRBD1. J lost 8 bases, V lost 5 bases, and 6 bases had no gene match. Germline lookup yields CDR1 MDHEN and CDR2 SYDVKM. The CDR3 runs 15 residues. The CDR3 nucleotides read TGTGCCAGCAGTCCCGGGACAGGGGCTTATTCACCCCTCCACTTT. Translation: CASSPGTGAYSPLHF.

The chain is built from TRBV12-3 or TRBV12-4 and TRBJ1-2, with TRBD1 identical over 10 bases. The V gene end was trimmed by 6 bases and the J gene end by 8 bases; junction bases not matched to a gene: 6. The CDR3 is 13 amino acids. The CDR3 is CASSRQGAVGYTF. CDR3 DNA: TGTGCCAGCAGCCGACAGGGGGCGGTGGGCTACACCTTC.

The gene calls are TRBV30 and TRBJ1-5, with TRBD1 as a possible D gene (6 bases). The germline gives CDR1 GTSNPN, CDR2 SVGIG (reference sequence). The CDR3 is 15 amino acids. The germline V and J ends were trimmed by 0 bases and 5 bases, with 14 bases remaining between them. CDR3 sequence reads: CAWSVGAGVHQPQHF. Here the CDR3 DNA reads TGTGCCTGGAGTGTGGGGGCGGGGGTTCATCAGCCCCAGCATTTT.

This clone appeared a few times. The chain recombines TRBV2 with TRBJ2-1, with D possibly being TRBD1 (6 bases). Germline lookup yields CDR1 SNHLY and CDR2 FYNNEI. CDR3 size: 14 residues. The V gene lost 5 bases and the J gene lost 3 bases, with 11 bases spanning the gap. The CDR3 DNA is TGTGCCAGCAGTATGGCAGGGGACTACAATGAGCAGTTCTTC. This sequence encodes CASSMAGDYNEQFF.

The V call is TRBV11-2, the J call TRBJ2-5; maybe TRBD2 (6 bases). The CDR3 loop spans 15 amino acids. V was trimmed by 7 bases and J by 7 bases, leaving 22 bases between them. Germline V gene sequence: CDR1 SGHAT, CDR2 FQNNGV. CDR3 nucleotides: TGTGCCAGCACCTTTCCGGGGGATCTTAAGAGGACCCAGTACTTC. This gives the protein CASTFPGDLKRTQYF.

This clone was detected only a few times. The chain is built from TRBV5-6 and TRBJ2-1, with D maybe TRBD1 (5 bases). This CDR3 spans 17 amino acids. In germline, CDR1 is SGHDT, CDR2 YYEEEE. Trimming removed 0 bases at V and 4 bases at J, with 17 bases between. The CDR3 DNA is TGTGCCAGCAGCTTGGACGATATAGGACAACAATACAATGAGCAGTTCTTC. This sequence encodes CASSLDDIGQQYNEQFF.

The rearrangement uses TRBV6-5 and TRBJ2-1; no clear D. This CDR3 has 14 amino acids. The V gene lost 7 bases and the J gene lost 6 bases, with 16 bases spanning the gap. Germline CDR1 MNHEY, CDR2 SVGAGI. The CDR3 reads CASNTLSLPNEQFF. DNA of the CDR3: TGTGCCAGCAACACCCTCAGTCTCCCCAATGAGCAGTTCTTC.

The chain uses TRBV7-9 and TRBJ2-1, with 8 bases aligning to TRBD1. The CDR3 is 16 residues long. Germline-derived CDR1 and CDR2 are SEHNR and FQNEAQ (reference sequence). Trimming at V came to 2 bases and at J to 1 base, leaving 4 bases not matched to a gene. The CDR3 here is CASSLPGQGSYNEQFF. The CDR3 region has the DNA TGTGCCAGCAGCTTACCCGGACAGGGATCCTACAATGAGCAGTTCTTC. The full variable domain, rest sourced from reference TRBV7-9 and TRBJ2-1, is DTGVSQNPRHKITKRGQNVTFRCDPISEHNRLYWYRQTLGQGPEFLTYFQNEAQLEKSRLLSDRFSAERPKGSFSTLEIQRTEQGDSAMYLCASSLPGQGSYNEQFFGPGTRLTVL.

The CDR3 DNA reads TGCGCCAGCAGCCAAGATTGGGGAGGCACTGAAGCTTTCTTT. Protein product: CASSQDWGGTEAFF. This chain links TRBV4-1 with TRBJ1-1; D gene unclear. The CDR3 covers 14 residues. Germline V gives CDR1 MGHRA, CDR2 YSYEKL. V lost 0 bases and J lost 4, with 9 bases in between.

The V call is TRBV6-5, the J call TRBJ2-4; D remains ambiguous. From germline, CDR1 is MNHEY and CDR2 SVGAGI. There are 15 residues in the CDR3. V was clipped by 0 bases and J by 0 bases, with 6 bases between them. As DNA, the CDR3 is TGTGCCAGCAGTTACTCGACACAAGCCAAAAACATTCAGTACTTC. Amino acids: CASSYSTQAKNIQYF.

V gene TRBV6-5 combines with J gene TRBJ2-4; D is perhaps TRBD1 (5 bases). Germline CDR1 and CDR2: MNHEY and SVGAGI. V was cut by 7 bases and J by 5 bases, with 9 bases left in between. The CDR3 totals 12 residues. CDR3 sequence reads: CASKLGENIQYF. DNA for the CDR3: TGTGCCAGCAAATTAGGGGAAAACATTCAGTACTTC.

The V and J genes are TRBV2 and TRBJ2-1; 9 bases match TRBD2. Germline CDR1 is SNHLY and CDR2 is FYNNEI. The CDR3 sequence is 15 residues long. The V segment lost 6 bases and the J segment 7 bases; nucleotides outside the gene matches: 10. The CDR3 nucleotides read TGTGCCAGCAGGGGTAGCGGGAGCTTAGGGAATGAGCAGTTCTTC. It codes for CASRGSGSLGNEQFF.

The chain couples TRBV30 to TRBJ2-5; 9 bases line up with TRBD1. This CDR3 has 13 amino acids. The J segment lost 6 bases and the V segment lost 4 bases, leaving 6 bases of the junction unmatched. Germline-derived CDR1 and CDR2 are GTSNPN and SVGIG (reference sequence). CDR3 nucleotides: TGTGCCTGGACCTCCGACAGGGGGAAGACCCAGTACTTC. This gives the protein CAWTSDRGKTQYF.

This chain joins TRBV3-1 (or the pseudogene TRBV3-2) and TRBJ2-2, with D possibly being TRBD2 (6 bases). Trimming took off 4 bases at V and 3 bases at J, with 9 bases between the two ends. The CDR3 is made up of 14 amino acids. Germline CDR1 reads LGHDT; CDR2 reads YNNKEL (reference sequence). Here the CDR3 DNA reads TGTGCCAGCAGCCCGACTAGTTACACCGGGGAGCTGTTTTTT. Translation gives CASSPTSYTGELFF.